This section outlines one T cell receptor beta chain sequence together with its context. Its antigen is currently unknown. Looked up from germline, CDR1 is DFQATT and CDR2 is SNEGSKA (reference sequence). V was pared by 0 bases and J by 0 bases, with 10 bases of the junction left unmatched. The CDR3 consists of 17 residues. Using its own MiXCR run on the RT-PCR reads, TCRdb lists one record per CDR3 protein. The sample lists under 800,000 distinct CDR3 sequences, over 11% occurring once. The source of the sample is a study of response to subunit inactivated influenza vaccine. Study results and limitations: T cells newly recruited by each seasonal influenza vaccination are few, the authors suggested.

The material was PBMCs from blood, obtained roughly 15 days before vaccination. This TCR came from a man aged 45 to 65 who received an inactivated influenza vaccine. V gene TRBV20-1 combines with J gene TRBJ1-1; 7 bases are shared with TRBD1. The CDR3 loop is CSARDSTGWLMNTEAFF. The CDR3 DNA follows: TGCAGTGCTAGAGATTCGACAGGGTGGCTTATGAACACTGAAGCTTTCTTT.